One T cell receptor (beta chain) is described in this entry. Its antigen remains unknown. Germline V gives CDR1 MNHNY, CDR2 SVGAGI (reference sequence). Trimming cost V 10 bases and J 0 bases; bases outside gene matches: 3. The CDR3 covers 13 residues. The PCR was carried out with 60 Vbeta primers and 13 Jbeta primers. Produced via immunoSEQ multiplex PCR; TCRdb's table is partial and in-frame only. Here the sample spans approximately 98,000 clones, about 74% being singletons. The data belong to a study of cytomegalovirus exposure and HLA in healthy donors. Broader study findings: Excluded were some V segments that proved indistinguishable, including TRBV6-2 and TRBV6-3.

Sequencing was carried out using PBMCs. The origin of this receptor is a male donor in good health and CMV-seronegative. This chain joins TRBV6-6 and TRBJ1-5; TRBD1 matches 7 bases. The CDR3 is CATGQVSNQPQHF. The CDR3 DNA follows: TGTGCCACCGGACAGGTTAGCAATCAGCCCCAGCATTTT.